The TCR beta chain described here comes from a study of blood T cell repertoires in COVID-19. Trimming at V came to 5 bases and at J to 4 bases, leaving 5 bases not matched to a gene. The CDR3 consists of 14 residues. Germline CDR1 LNHDA, CDR2 SQIVND (reference sequence). Clones were read by immunoSEQ multiplex PCR, and TCRdb kept only the in-frame ones, dropping some. This table holds about 150,000 clones, around 82% found once. The chain links TRBV19 to TRBJ2-1; 7 bases match TRBD1. The TCR sequence derives from a woman aged 45-59 years with acute or convalescent COVID-19. Sequencing input: peripheral blood. The CDR3 spells CASSGTANYNEQFF. CDR3 bases: TGTGCCAGTAGTGGGACAGCTAATTACAATGAGCAGTTCTTC.